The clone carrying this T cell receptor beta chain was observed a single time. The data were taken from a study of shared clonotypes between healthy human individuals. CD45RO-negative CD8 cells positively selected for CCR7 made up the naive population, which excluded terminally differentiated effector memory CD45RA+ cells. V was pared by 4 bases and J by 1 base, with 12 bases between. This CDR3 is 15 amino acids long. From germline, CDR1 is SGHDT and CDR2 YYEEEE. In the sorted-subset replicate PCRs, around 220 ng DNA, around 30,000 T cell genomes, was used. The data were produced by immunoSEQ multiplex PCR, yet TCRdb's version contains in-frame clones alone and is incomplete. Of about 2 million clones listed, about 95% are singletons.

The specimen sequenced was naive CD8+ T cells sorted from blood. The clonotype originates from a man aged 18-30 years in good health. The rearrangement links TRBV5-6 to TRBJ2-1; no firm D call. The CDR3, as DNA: TGTGCCAGCAGCCCCTTCCGGAGTTCCTACAATGAGCAGTTCTTC. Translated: CASSPFRSSYNEQFF.